Shown below are 22 T cell receptor beta chains from a single sample sequenced in a study of T-cell reconstitution after alpha-beta-depleted transplantation in children. Unique molecular identifiers featured in how the TCRbeta library was prepared. TCRdb re-called the PCR reads with MiXCR, one entry per CDR3 protein. The table shows about 610,000 distinct CDR3 sequences, with more than 9% occurring only once. The material sequenced was PBMCs from the stem cell graft donor, taken from the stem cell graft. All receptors derive from a human donor who donated a stem cell graft to a child with acute myeloid leukemia.

This clonotype was found many times. The chain employs TRBV10-3 and TRBJ2-7; 9 positions match TRBD2. The germline gives CDR1 ENHRY, CDR2 SYGVKD. J lost 6 bases, V lost 7 bases, and 4 bases had no gene match. This CDR3 comprises 12 residues. CDR3 sequence reads: CAITMTSGEQYF. The CDR3 nucleotides read TGTGCCATCACTATGACTAGCGGCGAGCAGTACTTC.

The chain uses TRBV29-1 and TRBJ2-3; 7 bases fit TRBD2. Germline CDR1 is SQVTM and CDR2 is ANQGSEA. The CDR3 is 13 amino acids. With 7 bases clipped from V and 2 bases from J, the junction kept 6 bases outside the gene matches. The CDR3, as DNA: TGCAGCGCCCGGGAGGCTCTCACAGATACGCAGTATTTT. Translating it yields CSAREALTDTQYF.

The sample holds a few counts of this clonotype. This rearrangement joins TRBV4-3 to TRBJ1-1, with D unclear. CDR3 length equals 15 residues. Germline values: CDR1 LGHNA, CDR2 YSLEER. The ends were cut back, 0 bases at V and 2 bases at J, with 10 bases in the middle. The CDR3 nucleotides are TGCGCCAGCAGCCAAGATTTCCGGGGTAACACTGAAGCTTTCTTT. This encodes CASSQDFRGNTEAFF.

V and J are TRBV28 and TRBJ1-2; the D is unclear. V gave up 3 bases and J gave up 8 bases, with 13 bases separating them. The V gene's germline CDR1 is MDHEN and CDR2 SYDVKM. This CDR3 comprises 13 residues. Here the CDR3 reads CASSLDQWEGYTF. CDR3 coding DNA: TGTGCCAGCAGTTTGGATCAGTGGGAGGGCTACACCTTC.

Points on this clonotype: An end of the junction differs from the germline gene, which may be a read error. The genes are TRBV30 and TRBJ2-5, with D uncertain. Germline CDR1 is GTSNPN and CDR2 is SVGIG (reference sequence). The CDR3 covers 8 residues. CDR3 coding DNA: TGTGCCTGGAGTGAAGTGAACTTC. Protein product: CAWSEVNF.

This clonotype was recorded a few times. CDR3 sequence (DNA): TGTGCCTGTGCGGGACAATTACAAGAGACCCAGTACTTC. This codes for CACAGQLQETQYF. This chain links TRBV30 with TRBJ2-5; the D gene could be TRBD1 or TRBD2 (6 bases each). The CDR3 contains 13 residues. V lost 6 bases to trimming and J lost 2 bases, with 13 bases between them. The V gene's germline CDR1 is GTSNPN and CDR2 SVGIG (reference sequence).

The rearrangement uses TRBV7-2 and TRBJ2-4; TRBD2 matches at 7 bases. The CDR3 covers 17 residues. Trimming took 1 base from V and 1 from J; bases not matched to a gene: 7. Germline assignment: CDR1 SGHTA and CDR2 FQGNSA. CDR3 in DNA: TGTGCCAGCAGCTTAGGTGGGGGGGGGAGGGCCAAAAACATTCAGTACTTC. The encoded protein is CASSLGGGGRAKNIQYF.

This clonotype was counted a few times. The chain recombines TRBV28 with TRBJ1-2; no clear D. In germline, CDR1 is MDHEN, CDR2 SYDVKM. This CDR3 region has 13 residues. Trimming removed 7 bases at V and 3 bases at J, with 12 bases between. In DNA form, the CDR3 reads TGTGCCAGCACCAAGGACGGCTACTATGGCTACACCTTC. Its protein is CASTKDGYYGYTF.

This clonotype was observed a few times. V and J are TRBV6-4 and TRBJ1-3, with 9 bases matching TRBD1. The CDR3 is 19 amino acids. Per germline, CDR1 MRHNA and CDR2 SNTAGT. Trimming took 5 bases from V and 0 from J; bases not matched to a gene: 14. The CDR3: CASSRRGQGIQSSGNTIYF. The CDR3 DNA is TGTGCCAGCAGTCGACGGGGACAGGGAATTCAAAGCTCTGGAAACACCATATATTTT.

The table lists this clonotype with many counts. V and J are TRBV20-1 and TRBJ2-2, with a weak D call TRBD2 (5 bases). Germline loops: CDR1 DFQATT, CDR2 SNEGSKA (reference sequence). The CDR3 runs to 16 residues. The V and J ends lost 5 bases and 4 bases respectively, with 20 bases between them. This CDR3 reads CSAPGGRKIGTGELFF. Here the CDR3 DNA reads TGCAGTGCTCCTGGCGGGCGTAAGATTGGCACCGGGGAGCTGTTTTTT.

The rearrangement uses TRBV10-2 and TRBJ2-3; 9 nucleotides agree with TRBD2. The V segment lost 2 bases and the J segment 2 bases; nucleotides outside the gene matches: 5. CDR1 and CDR2 from the germline V gene are WSHSY and SAAADI. The CDR3 sequence is 16 residues long. The CDR3 DNA sequence: TGCGCCAGCAGTGAGGGCCTAGCGGGAACCACAGATACGCAGTATTTT. It is translated as CASSEGLAGTTDTQYF.

There are many counts of this clonotype. The chain employs TRBV12-3 or TRBV12-4 and TRBJ1-1; D not certain. The CDR3 consists of 11 residues. Trimming took 3 bases from V and 7 from J, leaving 6 bases between them. In nucleotides, the CDR3 is TGTGCCAGCAGTTTTGAGGGTGAAGCTTTCTTT. Encoded protein: CASSFEGEAFF.

This clonotype was recorded at least ten times. In DNA, the CDR3 is TGTGCCACCAGCAGAGATCGGGGATCTAACTATGGCTACACCTTC. Protein sequence: CATSRDRGSNYGYTF. This chain links TRBV15 with TRBJ1-2; D unresolved. CDR3 length equals 15 residues. Germline-derived CDR1 and CDR2 are LNHNV and YYDKDF (reference sequence). Deletions cut 0 bases from V and 0 bases from J, with 8 bases between.

The CDR3 spells CASSLVGTAFGNTIYF. CDR3 nucleotides: TGCGCCAGCAGCTTGGTCGGGACAGCGTTCGGAAACACCATATATTTT. The chain carries TRBV5-1 and TRBJ1-3; 7 bases are shared with TRBD1. Germline lookup yields CDR1 SGHRS and CDR2 YFSETQ. J gave up 4 bases and V 0 bases, and 7 bases lay outside the gene matches. The CDR3 length is 16 residues.

This clonotype was recorded many times. This chain joins TRBV29-1 and TRBJ2-7; TRBD2 agrees at 8 bases. This CDR3 region has 12 residues. The V segment lost 7 bases and the J segment 2 bases; nucleotides outside the gene matches: 4. Germline-derived CDR1 and CDR2 are SQVTM and ANQGSEA. The CDR3 coding sequence is TGCAGCGGGGGTAGCGGGACCTACGAGCAGTACTTC. Translated: CSGGSGTYEQYF.

This clonotype came up many times. This sequence joins TRBV27 and TRBJ2-5; D may be TRBD1 (5 bases). CDR1 is MNHEY and CDR2 is SMNVEV in the germline V gene (reference sequence). V gave up 1 base and J gave up 7 bases, with 19 bases separating them. The CDR3 totals 16 residues. CDR3 sequence reads: CASSLWGGRFNGTQYF. The CDR3 DNA reads as TGTGCCAGCAGTTTATGGGGCGGCCGGTTCAATGGGACCCAGTACTTC.

This chain joins TRBV4-1 and TRBJ2-4, with D possibly matching TRBD1 (6 bases). Deletions cut 0 bases from V and 8 bases from J, with 20 bases between. The CDR3 is 17 residues long. The germline gives CDR1 MGHRA, CDR2 YSYEKL. CDR3 loop: CASSQDPPGALGYIQYF. The CDR3 bases are TGCGCCAGCAGCCAAGATCCCCCAGGGGCTCTCGGGTACATTCAGTACTTC.

The chain uses TRBV6-5 and TRBJ1-1; D is ambiguous. The CDR3 length is 12 residues. V was pared by 4 bases and J by 5 bases, with 8 bases between. Germline values: CDR1 MNHEY, CDR2 SVGAGI. The CDR3 loop is CASSSSLTEAFF. The CDR3 coding sequence is TGTGCCAGCAGTTCCTCGTTGACTGAAGCTTTCTTT.

J is TRBJ2-2 and V is TRBV7-3; D unclear. V was trimmed by 1 base and J by 0 bases, leaving 9 bases between them. CDR1 and CDR2 from the germline V gene are SGHTA and FQGTGA. The CDR3 extends over 16 amino acids. This CDR3 is CASSLIGGANTGELFF. For the CDR3, the DNA is TGTGCCAGCAGCTTAATTGGTGGAGCGAACACCGGGGAGCTGTTTTTT.

This clonotype was recorded at least ten times. The rearrangement uses TRBV28 and TRBJ1-2; D gene unclear. The germline CDR1 and CDR2 sequences are MDHEN and SYDVKM. V shed 6 bases and J shed 8 bases, with 19 bases lying between them. The CDR3 totals 14 residues. The CDR3 spells CASSQAPVVKGYTF. CDR3 coding DNA: TGTGCCAGCAGCCAGGCGCCGGTGGTGAAGGGCTACACCTTC.

The chain uses TRBV25-1 and TRBJ2-1, with a possible D match to TRBD2 (6 bases). This CDR3 spans 14 amino acids. The V gene lost 3 bases and the J gene lost 10 bases, with 16 bases spanning the gap. The germline V gene encodes CDR1 MGHDK and CDR2 SYGVNS. The chain's CDR3 is CASSDQTSRPEQFF. The CDR3 nucleotides are TGTGCCAGCAGTGACCAGACTAGTCGACCAGAGCAGTTCTTC.

The V call is TRBV10-3, the J call TRBJ2-2; D is uncertain. Trimming removed 0 bases from V and 0 bases from J, with 5 bases in between. The CDR3 consists of 15 residues. Germline CDR1 reads ENHRY; CDR2 reads SYGVKD. CDR3 coding DNA: TGTGCCATCAGTGAGTCTGGGACGAACACCGGGGAGCTGTTTTTT. It yields the protein CAISESGTNTGELFF.